The TCR beta chain described here comes from a study of response to subunit inactivated influenza vaccine. This clonotype was picked up a small number of times. The antigen is unknown. General study points: Researchers suggested that each seasonal influenza vaccination recruits few new T cells.

Unmatched junction bases numbered 5, after V lost 3 bases and J lost 7 bases. This CDR3 comprises 15 residues. Looked up from germline, CDR1 is SGHRS and CDR2 is YFSETQ. Using its own MiXCR run on the RT-PCR reads, TCRdb lists one record per CDR3 protein. The data contain approximately 530,000 distinct CDR3 sequences, roughly 7.6% of them seen just once; the ten biggest clones take up around 13%. The source was PBMCs from blood, collected less than 25 months after vaccination. The chain has TRBV5-1 and TRBJ2-2; 11 nucleotides agree with TRBD2. The TCR comes from a man aged 50 to 75 who received an inactivated influenza vaccine. The CDR3 is CASSSSLAGVGELFF. CDR3 bases: TGCGCCAGCAGCTCATCACTAGCGGGGGTCGGGGAGCTGTTTTTT.